The clone carrying this T cell receptor (beta chain) turned up a few times. Its antigen is unknown. These data belong to a study of CD8 T cells in ankylosing spondylitis. Study-wide points: In the blood and synovial fluid of reactive arthritis, some motif variants had been previously reported. There was reportedly significant enrichment of clones that were disease-linked in matched ankylosing spondylitis synovial fluid. In ankylosing spondylitis blood, a motif of roughly 8 highly homologous TCR beta variants appeared characteristic.

The ends lost 1 base at V and 2 bases at J; junction bases unmatched: 6. Germline V lookup: CDR1 MNHEY, CDR2 SVGAGI. The CDR3 runs 16 residues. Quantitative 5'-RACE with molecular barcodes was used to make the TCR beta libraries. TCRdb processed the 5' RACE reads anew with MiXCR; each CDR3 protein has one entry. Altogether 350,000 or so distinct CDR3 sequences are present, 7% to 9% being singletons, with the ten largest covering about 15%. This sequence joins TRBV6-5 and TRBJ2-3, with 7 bases fitting TRBD2. Sequenced sample: blood, either unsorted or a sorted T cell fraction (not recorded which). The receptor's source is a male donor with ankylosing spondylitis. In DNA, the CDR3 is TGTGCCAGCAGTTACTTGGGGCTAGCGGCCACAGATACGCAGTATTTT. Its protein product is CASSYLGLAATDTQYF.